In its sample, the clone carrying this TCR beta chain was seen many times. Its matching antigen is unknown. The entry originates in a study of T cells in Graves' hyperthyroidism and ophthalmopathy. On the study more broadly: It was at initial diagnosis, before any treatment, that peripheral blood was collected. Overall study findings and caveats: Progression to ophthalmopathy was predicted a median of roughly 6.5 months early.

The PBMCs studied were ones that came from around 10 ml fresh peripheral blood. The CDR3 sequence is 17 residues long. The V and J ends lost 4 bases and 2 bases, in that order; junction bases with no gene match: 8. From RNA transcripts, TCR beta CDR3 regions were amplified. With the HTBI primer set, the TCR CDR3 went through a first round of RT-PCR. TCRdb called the multiplex PCR reads again in MiXCR, with one record for every CDR3 protein. The sample has about 400,000 distinct CDR3 sequences; 11% to 15% are singletons. The chain combines TRBV6-7 with TRBJ2-6; 7 nucleotides align to TRBD1. TRBV6-7 is classed as an ORF, of uncertain function. Sequenced: blood. The TCR was taken from a man aged 50 or older with Graves' ophthalmopathy. CDR3 in DNA: TGTGCCAGCAGTTCGACAGGGCTACGGCCTGGGGCCAACGTCCTGACTTTC. It yields the protein CASSSTGLRPGANVLTF.